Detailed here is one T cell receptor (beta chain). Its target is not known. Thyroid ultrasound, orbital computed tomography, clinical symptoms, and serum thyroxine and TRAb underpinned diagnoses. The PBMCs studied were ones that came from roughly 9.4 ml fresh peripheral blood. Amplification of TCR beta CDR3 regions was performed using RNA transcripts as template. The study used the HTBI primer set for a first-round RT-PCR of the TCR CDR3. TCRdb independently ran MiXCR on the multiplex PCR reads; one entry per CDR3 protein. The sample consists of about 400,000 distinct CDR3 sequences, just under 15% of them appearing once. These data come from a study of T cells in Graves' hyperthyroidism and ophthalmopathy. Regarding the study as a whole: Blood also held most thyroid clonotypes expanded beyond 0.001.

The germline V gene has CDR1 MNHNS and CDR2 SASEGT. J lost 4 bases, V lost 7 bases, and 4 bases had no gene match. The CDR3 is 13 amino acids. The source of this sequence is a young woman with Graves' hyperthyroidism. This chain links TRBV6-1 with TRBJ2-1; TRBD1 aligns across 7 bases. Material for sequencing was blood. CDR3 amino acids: CASMGQHYNEQFF. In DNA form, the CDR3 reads TGTGCCAGCATGGGACAGCATTACAATGAGCAGTTCTTC.